The present TCR beta chain was sequenced within a study of graft-versus-host responses after intestinal transplantation. On the study more broadly: Recipients received multivisceral, liver-intestinal, or isolated intestinal transplants. For approximately three years after anti-thymocyte globulin induction, all recipients took tacrolimus and steroids. Study-wide points: GvH clonotypes were identified within recipient marrow, with a subset emerging first in ileum or blood.

This CDR3 is built from 18 residues. Per the germline V gene, CDR1 is MGHRA and CDR2 is YSYEKL. V was shortened by 0 bases and J by 11 bases, with 23 bases between the two germline ends. Assay used: immunoSEQ multiplex PCR; TCRdb lists only in-frame clones, some missing. The sample carries around 10,000 clones, 25% to 40% recorded once. Irradiated, violet-dye-labeled stimulators (approximately 200,000) were plated alongside approximately 200,000 CFSE-labeled responders. The chain is built from TRBV4-1 and TRBJ1-6; tentative D call: TRBD1 (6 bases). This specimen was alloreactive CD4+ T cells from a mixed lymphocyte reaction culture, taken before transplantation. This sample's subset: CFSE-low proliferating T cells sorted from approximately 6-day pre-transplant mixed lymphocyte reaction (GvH or HvG direction). The sequence came from a human patient who was an organ donor for intestinal transplantation. The CDR3 loop is CASSQDYSGRGAWAPLHF. The CDR3 nucleotides are TGCGCCAGCAGCCAAGATTATTCGGGCAGGGGAGCATGGGCACCCCTCCACTTT.